This TCR beta chain was recorded in a study of human T cells and chemical hapten exposure. Study results and limitations: TCRs exceeding a frequency of 1 in 1000 stayed unchanged under DPC sensitization.

Each CDR3 protein gets one entry after TCRdb re-called the RACE reads with MiXCR. Counted here are tens of thousands of distinct CDR3 sequences, about 10% occurring once; the ten biggest clones make up roughly 5.2%. Described time point: pre-sensitization, week 0. This sample's treatment: therapeutic diphenylcyclopropenone sensitization with weekly scalp DPC. The donor pool consisted of alopecia patients aged 18 to 70 years, considered suitable for DPC. The sample holds a few counts of this clonotype. Antigen: not known. The CDR3 consists of 15 residues. Germline CDR1 and CDR2: MDHEN and SYDVKM. With V trimmed by 6 bases and J by 1 base, 8 bases remained unmatched.

The V and J genes are TRBV28 and TRBJ1-1, with 7 bases lining up with TRBD1. The TCR comes from a woman aged 50 to 60 with alopecia areata. Some clones in this sample may be carry-over from other donors' samples. The source was whole blood, collected in connection with sensitization to the hapten diphenylcyclopropenone (DPC). The CDR3 DNA follows: TGTGCCAGCAGCCCTTTGGACAGGCGGAACACTGAAGCTTTCTTT. This encodes CASSPLDRRNTEAFF.